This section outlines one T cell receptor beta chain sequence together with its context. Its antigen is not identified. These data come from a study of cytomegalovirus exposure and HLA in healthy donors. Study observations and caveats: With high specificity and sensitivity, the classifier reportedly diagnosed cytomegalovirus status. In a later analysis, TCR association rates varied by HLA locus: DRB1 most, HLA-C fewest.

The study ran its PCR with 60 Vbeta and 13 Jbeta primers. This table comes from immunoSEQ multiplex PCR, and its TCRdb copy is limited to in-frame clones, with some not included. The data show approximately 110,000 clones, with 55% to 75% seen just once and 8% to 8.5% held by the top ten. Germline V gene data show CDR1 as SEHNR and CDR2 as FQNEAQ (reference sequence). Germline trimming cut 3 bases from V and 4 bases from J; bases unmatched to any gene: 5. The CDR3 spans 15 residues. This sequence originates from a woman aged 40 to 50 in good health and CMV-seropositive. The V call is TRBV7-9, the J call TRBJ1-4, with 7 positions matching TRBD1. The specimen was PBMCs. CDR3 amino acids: CASSFWDSYNEKLFF. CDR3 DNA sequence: TGTGCCAGCAGCTTCTGGGACAGTTATAATGAAAAACTGTTTTTT.